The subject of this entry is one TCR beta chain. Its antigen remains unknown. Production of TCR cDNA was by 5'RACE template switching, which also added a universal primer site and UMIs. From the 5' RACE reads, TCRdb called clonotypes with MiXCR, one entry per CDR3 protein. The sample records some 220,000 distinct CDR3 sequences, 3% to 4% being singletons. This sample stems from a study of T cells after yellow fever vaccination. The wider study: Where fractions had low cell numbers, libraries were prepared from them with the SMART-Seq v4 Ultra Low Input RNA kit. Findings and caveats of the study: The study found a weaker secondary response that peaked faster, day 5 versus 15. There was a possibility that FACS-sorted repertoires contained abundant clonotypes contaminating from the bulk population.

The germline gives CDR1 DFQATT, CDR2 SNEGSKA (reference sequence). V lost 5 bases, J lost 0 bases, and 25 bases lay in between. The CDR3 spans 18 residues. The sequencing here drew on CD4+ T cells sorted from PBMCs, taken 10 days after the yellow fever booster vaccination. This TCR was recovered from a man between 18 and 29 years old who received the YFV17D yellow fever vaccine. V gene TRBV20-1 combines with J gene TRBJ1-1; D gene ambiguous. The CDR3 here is CSAPLPYLRGTMNTEAFF. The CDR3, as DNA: TGCAGTGCTCCCCTCCCCTATCTACGAGGTACTATGAACACTGAAGCTTTCTTT.